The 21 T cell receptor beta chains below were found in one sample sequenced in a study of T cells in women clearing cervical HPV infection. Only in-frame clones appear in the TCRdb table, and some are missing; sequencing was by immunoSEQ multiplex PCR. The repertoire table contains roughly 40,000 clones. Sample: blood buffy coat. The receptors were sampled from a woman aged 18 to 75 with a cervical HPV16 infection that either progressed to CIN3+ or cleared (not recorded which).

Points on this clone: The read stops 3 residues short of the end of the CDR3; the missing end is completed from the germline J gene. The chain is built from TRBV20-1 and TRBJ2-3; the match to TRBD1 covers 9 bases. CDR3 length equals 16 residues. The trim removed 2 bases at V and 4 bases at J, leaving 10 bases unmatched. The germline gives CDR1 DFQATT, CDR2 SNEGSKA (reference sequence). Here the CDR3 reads CSARTVGQGIADTQYF. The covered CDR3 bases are TGCAGTGCTAGAACGGTGGGACAGGGTATAGCAGATACG.

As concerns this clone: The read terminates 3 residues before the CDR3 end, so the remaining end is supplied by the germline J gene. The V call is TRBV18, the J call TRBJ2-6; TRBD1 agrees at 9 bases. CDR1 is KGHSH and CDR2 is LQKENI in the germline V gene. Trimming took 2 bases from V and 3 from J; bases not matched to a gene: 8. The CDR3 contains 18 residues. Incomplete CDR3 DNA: TGTGCCAGCTCACCATATAGGACAGGGGATCGTGGGGCCAACGTC. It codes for CASSPYRTGDRGANV. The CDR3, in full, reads CASSPYRTGDRGANVLTF. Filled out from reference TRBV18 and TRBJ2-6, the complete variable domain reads NAGVMQNPRHLVRRRGQEARLRCSPMKGHSHVYWYRQLPEEGLKFMVYLQKENIIDESGMPKERFSAEFPKEGPSILRIQQVVRGDSAAYFCASSPYRTGDRGANVLTFGAGSRLTVL.

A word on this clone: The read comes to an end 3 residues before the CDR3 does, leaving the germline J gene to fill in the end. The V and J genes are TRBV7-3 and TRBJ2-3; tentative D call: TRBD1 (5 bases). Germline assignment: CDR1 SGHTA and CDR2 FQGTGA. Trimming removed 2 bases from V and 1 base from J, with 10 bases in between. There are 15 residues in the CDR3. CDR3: CASSLQGYGTDTQYF. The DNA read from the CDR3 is TGTGCCAGCAGCTTACAGGGCTACGGCACAGATACG.

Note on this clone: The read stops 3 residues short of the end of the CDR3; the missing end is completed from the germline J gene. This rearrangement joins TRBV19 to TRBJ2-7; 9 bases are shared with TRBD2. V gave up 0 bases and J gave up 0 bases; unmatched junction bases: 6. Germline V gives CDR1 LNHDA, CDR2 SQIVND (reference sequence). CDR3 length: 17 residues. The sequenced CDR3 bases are TGTGCCAGTAGTATAGATAGAGGCGGGAGGGCCTCCTACGAG. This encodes CASSIDRGGRASYE. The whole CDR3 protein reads CASSIDRGGRASYEQYF.

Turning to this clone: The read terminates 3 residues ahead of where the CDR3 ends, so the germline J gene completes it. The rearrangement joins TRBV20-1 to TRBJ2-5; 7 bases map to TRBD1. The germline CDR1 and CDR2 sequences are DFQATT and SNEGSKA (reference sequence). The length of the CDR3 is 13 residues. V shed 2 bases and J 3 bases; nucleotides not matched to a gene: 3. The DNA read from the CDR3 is TGCAGTGCTAGAACCGGGACAGAAGAGACC. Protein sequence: CSARTGTEET. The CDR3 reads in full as CSARTGTEETQYF.

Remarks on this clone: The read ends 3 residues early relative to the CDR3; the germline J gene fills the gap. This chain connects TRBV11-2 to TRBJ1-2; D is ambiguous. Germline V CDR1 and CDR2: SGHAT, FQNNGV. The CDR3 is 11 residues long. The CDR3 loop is CASSFGEAYTF. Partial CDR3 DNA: TGTGCCAGCAGCTTCGGGGAGGCC. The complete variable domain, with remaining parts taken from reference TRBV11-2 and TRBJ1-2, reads EAGVAQSPRYKIIEKRQSVAFWCNPISGHATLYWYQQILGQGPKLLIQFQNNGVVDDSQLPKDRFSAERLKGVDSTLKIQPAKLEDSAVYLCASSFGEAYTFGSGTRLTVV.

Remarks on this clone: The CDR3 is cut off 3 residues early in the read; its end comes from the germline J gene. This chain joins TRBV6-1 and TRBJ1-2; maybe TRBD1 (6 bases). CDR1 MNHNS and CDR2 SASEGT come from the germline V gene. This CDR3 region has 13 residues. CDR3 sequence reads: CASSETGNGGYTF. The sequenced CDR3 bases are TGTGCCAGCAGCGAAACAGGGAACGGGGGC.

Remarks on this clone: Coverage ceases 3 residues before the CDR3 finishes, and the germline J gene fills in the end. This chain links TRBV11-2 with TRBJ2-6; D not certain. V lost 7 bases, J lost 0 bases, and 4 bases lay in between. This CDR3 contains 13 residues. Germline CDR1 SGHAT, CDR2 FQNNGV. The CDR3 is CASISSGANVLTF. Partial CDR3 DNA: TGTGCCAGCATCTCCTCTGGGGCCAACGTC.

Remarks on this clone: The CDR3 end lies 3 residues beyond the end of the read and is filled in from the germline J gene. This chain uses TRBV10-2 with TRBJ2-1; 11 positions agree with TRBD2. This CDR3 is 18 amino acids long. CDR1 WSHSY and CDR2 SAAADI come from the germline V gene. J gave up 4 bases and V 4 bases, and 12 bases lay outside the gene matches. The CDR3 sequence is CASSAPPSGRKSYNEQFF. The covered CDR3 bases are TGCGCCAGCAGTGCCCCTCCTAGCGGGAGGAAGTCATACAATGAG.

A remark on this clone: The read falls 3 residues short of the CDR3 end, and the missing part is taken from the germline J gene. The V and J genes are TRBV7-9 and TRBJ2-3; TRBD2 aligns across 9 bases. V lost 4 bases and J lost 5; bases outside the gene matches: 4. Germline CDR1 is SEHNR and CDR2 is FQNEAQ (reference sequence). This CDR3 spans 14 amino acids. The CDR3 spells CASSWIAGEDTQYF. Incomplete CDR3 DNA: TGTGCCAGCAGCTGGATAGCGGGAGAAGATACG.

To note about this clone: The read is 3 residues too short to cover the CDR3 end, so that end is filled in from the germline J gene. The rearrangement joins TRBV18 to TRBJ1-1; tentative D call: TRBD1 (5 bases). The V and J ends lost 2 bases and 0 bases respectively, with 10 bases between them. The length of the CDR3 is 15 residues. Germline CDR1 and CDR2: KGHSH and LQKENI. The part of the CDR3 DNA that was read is TGTGCCAGCTCACCATGGGCAGGGCTGAACACTGAA. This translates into CASSPWAGLNTE. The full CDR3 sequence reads CASSPWAGLNTEAFF.

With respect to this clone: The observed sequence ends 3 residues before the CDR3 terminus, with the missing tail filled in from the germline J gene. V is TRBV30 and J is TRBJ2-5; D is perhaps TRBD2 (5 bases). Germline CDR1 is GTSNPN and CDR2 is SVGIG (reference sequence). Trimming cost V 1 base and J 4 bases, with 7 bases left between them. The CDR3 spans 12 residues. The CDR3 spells CAWSAEGETQYF. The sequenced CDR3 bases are TGTGCCTGGAGTGCTGAGGGAGAGACC.

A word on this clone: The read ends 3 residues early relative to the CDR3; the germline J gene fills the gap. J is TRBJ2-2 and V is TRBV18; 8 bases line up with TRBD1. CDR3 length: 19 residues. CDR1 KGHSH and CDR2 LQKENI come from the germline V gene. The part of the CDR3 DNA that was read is TGTGCCAGCTCACCAGTGCCAGGGGGCCCTAGCTCCTATAATTCACCG. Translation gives CASSPVPGGPSSYNSP. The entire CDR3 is CASSPVPGGPSSYNSPLFF.

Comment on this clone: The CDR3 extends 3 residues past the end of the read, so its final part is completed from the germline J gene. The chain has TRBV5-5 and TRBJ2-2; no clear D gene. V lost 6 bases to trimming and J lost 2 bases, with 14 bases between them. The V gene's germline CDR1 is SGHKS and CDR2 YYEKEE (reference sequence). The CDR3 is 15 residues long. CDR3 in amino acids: CASIFGGLNTGELFF. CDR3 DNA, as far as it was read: TGTGCCAGCATCTTTGGCGGCCTTAACACCGGGGAG.

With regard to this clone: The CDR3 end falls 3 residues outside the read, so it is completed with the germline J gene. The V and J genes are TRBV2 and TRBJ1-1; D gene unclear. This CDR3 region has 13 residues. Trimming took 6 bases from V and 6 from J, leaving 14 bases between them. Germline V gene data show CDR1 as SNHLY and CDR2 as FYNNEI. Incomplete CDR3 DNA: TGTGCCAGCAGCAAAAGCCTAGAAGCTGAA. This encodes CASSKSLEAE. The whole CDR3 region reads CASSKSLEAEAFF.

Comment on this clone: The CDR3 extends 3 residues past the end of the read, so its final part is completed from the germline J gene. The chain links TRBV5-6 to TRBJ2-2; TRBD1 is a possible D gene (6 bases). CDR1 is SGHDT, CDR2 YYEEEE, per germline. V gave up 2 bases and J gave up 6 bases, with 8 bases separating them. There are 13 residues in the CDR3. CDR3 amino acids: CASSLQGPGELFF. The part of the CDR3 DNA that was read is TGTGCCAGCAGCTTACAGGGTCCCGGGGAG.

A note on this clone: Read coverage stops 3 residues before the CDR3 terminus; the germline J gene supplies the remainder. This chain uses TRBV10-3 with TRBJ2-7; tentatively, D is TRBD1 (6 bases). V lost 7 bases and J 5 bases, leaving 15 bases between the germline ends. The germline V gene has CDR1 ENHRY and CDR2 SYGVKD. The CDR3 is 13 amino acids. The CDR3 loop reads CAITGYGGDEQYF. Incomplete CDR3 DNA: TGTGCCATCACTGGTTATGGGGGCGACGAG.

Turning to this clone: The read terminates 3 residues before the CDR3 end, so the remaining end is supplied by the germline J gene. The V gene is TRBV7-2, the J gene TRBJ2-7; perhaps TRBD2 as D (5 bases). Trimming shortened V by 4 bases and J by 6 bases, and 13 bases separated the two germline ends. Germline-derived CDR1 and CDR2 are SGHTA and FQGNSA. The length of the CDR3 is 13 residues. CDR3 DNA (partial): TGTGCCAGCAGCTCGGCTAGGGCGGGCGAG. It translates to CASSSARAGE. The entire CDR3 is CASSSARAGEQYF.

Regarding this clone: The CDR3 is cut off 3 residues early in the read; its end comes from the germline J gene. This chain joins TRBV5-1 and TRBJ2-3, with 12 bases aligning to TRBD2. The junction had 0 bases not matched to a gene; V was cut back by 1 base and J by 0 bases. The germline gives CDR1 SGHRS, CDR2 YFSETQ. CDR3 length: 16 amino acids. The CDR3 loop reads CASSLTSGGSTDTQYF. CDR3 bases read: TGCGCCAGCAGCTTGACTAGCGGGGGGAGCACAGATACG.

CDR3 DNA, as far as it was read: TGCAGTGCTGACGCCTCTAGCTCCACAAGTACG. Translating it yields CSADASSSTST. The whole CDR3 reads CSADASSSTSTQYF. The rearrangement links TRBV20-1 to TRBJ2-3, with a tentative D call TRBD2 (5 bases). Read data end 3 residues before the CDR3 end; the end is taken from the germline J gene. V lost 5 bases and J 8 bases, leaving 20 bases between the germline ends. In germline, CDR1 is DFQATT, CDR2 SNEGSKA (reference sequence). The CDR3 covers 14 residues.

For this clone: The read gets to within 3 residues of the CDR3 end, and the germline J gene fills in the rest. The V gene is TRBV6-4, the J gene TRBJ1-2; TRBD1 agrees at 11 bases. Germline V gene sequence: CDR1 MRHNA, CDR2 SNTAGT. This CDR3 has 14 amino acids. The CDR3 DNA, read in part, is TGTGCCAGCAGCCCCGGACAGGGGGCGAAAGGC. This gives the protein CASSPGQGAKG. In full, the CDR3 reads CASSPGQGAKGYTF.